A selection of T cell receptor beta chains follows, all from one sample in a study of identical twins. TCRdb re-derived calls from the 5' RACE reads in MiXCR, one entry per CDR3 protein. The table lists 200,000 to 250,000 distinct CDR3 sequences, 7.5% of them singletons. This same sample was also taken into another study, of yellow fever vaccine responses in identical twins.

Input material: memory (CD45RO+) T cells sorted from blood. All receptors derive from a woman aged 18 to 35 in good health. Each CDR3 is given with its conserved first and last residue. Fields, in order: V gene, clone size, D gene, J gene, CDR3 protein, CDR3 DNA. A D gene is named only where the DNA matches it firmly. The size entry is marked missing in some rows and otherwise reads once, few, many or a size class.

TRBV12-3/TRBV12-4	many	TRBD1	TRBJ2-2	CASSLRQGDSGELFF	TGTGCCAGCAGTTTGAGACAGGGGGATTCCGGGGAGCTGTTTTTT
TRBV7-7	NA	NA	TRBJ2-3	CASSLTAGIGTQYF	TGTGCTAGCAGCCTAACTGCCGGGATAGGTACGCAGTATTTT
TRBV28	few	NA	TRBJ1-6	CASVTQGSMDSPLHF	TGTGCCAGCGTTACGCAGGGATCGATGGATTCACCCCTCCACTTT
TRBV7-9	NA	NA	TRBJ1-6	CASSLTDSPLHF	TGTGCCAGCAGCTTAACCGATTCACCCCTCCACTTT
TRBV7-2	NA	NA	TRBJ2-2	CASSRSNTGELFF	TGTGCCAGCAGCCGGAGTAACACCGGGGAGCTGTTTTTT
TRBV6-4	few	NA	TRBJ2-5	CASSFTGSPQETQYF	TGTGCCAGCAGCTTCACGGGATCCCCTCAAGAGACCCAGTACTTC
TRBV20-1	many	NA	TRBJ2-2	CSARQGTKRNTGELFF	TGCAGTGCTAGACAGGGGACTAAGAGGAACACCGGGGAGCTGTTTTTT
TRBV24-1	many	TRBD2	TRBJ2-1	CATRGGGAGNEQFF	TGTGCCACCAGGGGCGGGGGGGCTGGTAATGAGCAGTTCTTC
TRBV20-1	many	NA	TRBJ2-3	CSAMGHLSTDTQYF	TGCAGTGCTATGGGACACCTCAGCACAGATACGCAGTATTTT
TRBV15	many	NA	TRBJ1-4	CATSQGGSNEKLFF	TGTGCCACCAGCCAGGGTGGGAGTAATGAAAAACTGTTTTTT
TRBV29-1	many	NA	TRBJ2-1	CSVDGGNGIEEFF	TGCAGCGTTGATGGGGGGAATGGAATCGAGGAGTTCTTC
TRBV5-6	NA	TRBD1	TRBJ1-1	CASSLYGQGDTEALF	TGTGCCAGCAGCTTGTACGGACAGGGTGACACTGAAGCTCTCTTT
TRBV9	few	NA	TRBJ1-4	CASSPRGTNEKLFF	TGTGCCAGCAGCCCCCGGGGGACTAATGAAAAACTGTTTTTT
TRBV20-1	few	NA	TRBJ2-7	CSARGGGYSYEQYF	TGCAGTGCTAGAGGCGGCGGATACTCCTACGAGCAGTACTTC
TRBV6-1	many	TRBD1	TRBJ1-1	CASRARQTGDTEAFF	TGTGCCAGCAGAGCTAGACAGACAGGGGACACTGAAGCTTTCTTT
TRBV12-3/TRBV12-4	few	TRBD1	TRBJ1-6	CASSPGTADNSPLHF	TGTGCCAGCAGCCCCGGGACAGCAGATAATTCACCCCTCCACTTT
TRBV10-3	NA	TRBD2	TRBJ2-3	CAISESTGGPSTDTQYF	TGTGCCATCAGTGAGTCGACGGGAGGCCCTAGCACAGATACGCAGTATTTT
TRBV9	few	NA	TRBJ2-7	CASSAGVESEQYF	TGTGCCAGCAGCGCGGGCGTGGAGAGCGAGCAGTACTTC
TRBV3-1	few	TRBD1	TRBJ2-2	CASSQDWQGETGELFF	TGTGCCAGCAGCCAAGATTGGCAGGGGGAGACCGGGGAGCTGTTTTTT
TRBV18	many	NA	TRBJ2-5	CASSPNRETQYF	TGTGCCAGCTCACCAAACAGGGAGACCCAGTACTTC
TRBV28	few	TRBD1	TRBJ2-5	CASSLNRGPQETQYF	TGTGCCAGCAGTTTAAACAGGGGCCCTCAAGAGACCCAGTACTTC
TRBV3-1	few	NA	TRBJ2-7	CASSTGLSYEQYF	TGTGCCAGCAGCACAGGGCTTTCCTACGAGCAGTACTTC
TRBV14	many	NA	TRBJ2-7	CASSQDSHYF	TGTGCCAGCAGCCAAGATTCCCATTACTTC
TRBV9	NA	TRBD2	TRBJ2-5	CASSEGVGGVETQYF	TGTGCCAGCAGCGAGGGGGTCGGGGGGGTTGAGACCCAGTACTTC
TRBV21-1	NA	NA	TRBJ2-5	CASEGGGPQETQYF	TGTGCCAGCGAGGGCGGGGGACCTCAAGAGACCCAGTACTTC
TRBV20-1	few	NA	TRBJ2-1	CSGSRIARTYNEQFF	TGCAGTGGCAGCCGAATAGCGAGAACCTACAATGAGCAGTTCTTC
TRBV27	many	NA	TRBJ2-1	CASRGEWFKENEQFF	TGTGCCAGCAGGGGAGAGTGGTTTAAGGAAAATGAGCAGTTCTTC
TRBV9	NA	NA	TRBJ1-3	CASSLLGITSGNTIYF	TGTGCCAGCAGTCTTCTAGGGATCACCTCTGGAAACACCATATATTTT
TRBV6-5	few	TRBD2	TRBJ2-7	CASSYATSGGSYEQYF	TGTGCCAGCAGTTATGCCACTAGCGGGGGATCCTACGAGCAGTACTTC
TRBV5-6	few	TRBD2	TRBJ2-1	CASSLDGRAYNEQFF	TGTGCCAGCAGCTTGGACGGGAGGGCCTACAATGAGCAGTTCTTC
TRBV4-2	NA	TRBD2	TRBJ2-7	CASSQEAGGFYEQYF	TGTGCCAGCAGCCAAGAAGCGGGGGGTTTTTACGAGCAGTACTTC
TRBV20-1	NA	TRBD1	TRBJ1-2	CSARTGGGGYTF	TGCAGTGCACGGACAGGGGGCGGTGGCTACACCTTC
TRBV4-2	NA	NA	TRBJ2-3	CASSQDGVTDTQYF	TGTGCCAGCAGCCAAGATGGGGTCACAGATACGCAGTATTTT
TRBV5-1	few	TRBD1	TRBJ2-5	CASSPAQGAIQETQYF	TGCGCCAGCAGCCCCGCCCAGGGGGCCATACAAGAGACCCAGTACTTC
TRBV28	many	TRBD1	TRBJ1-3	CAIRPGTGDGNTIYF	TGTGCCATCCGCCCCGGGACAGGGGATGGAAACACCATATATTTT
TRBV20-1	NA	TRBD1	TRBJ2-1	CSADPRGPIEQFF	TGCAGTGCGGATCCCAGGGGGCCTATTGAGCAGTTCTTC
TRBV7-2	few	TRBD1	TRBJ2-7	CASSLEAGGSYEQYF	TGTGCCAGCAGCTTAGAAGCAGGGGGCTCCTACGAGCAGTACTTC
TRBV4-2	many	NA	TRBJ2-1	CASSQGAPSSYNEQFF	TGTGCCAGCAGCCAGGGAGCTCCGAGCTCCTACAATGAGCAGTTCTTC
TRBV28	few	NA	TRBJ2-6	CASSIDRSRANVLTF	TGTGCCAGCAGTATTGACAGGTCCCGGGCCAACGTCCTGACTTTC
TRBV6-6	many	NA	TRBJ2-7	CASSSGQLYEQYF	TGTGCCAGCAGCTCAGGACAGTTATACGAGCAGTACTTC
TRBV20-1	NA	NA	TRBJ2-4	CSASMENIQYF	TGCAGTGCTAGCATGGAAAACATTCAGTACTTC